This T cell receptor beta chain was profiled in a study of blood T cell repertoires in COVID-19. Study-level background: Specimens from acute and convalescent COVID-19 originated in the United States, Italy and Spain.

In the original processing: Amplified reference gene primers provided the basis for estimating nucleated cell counts. Profiling relied on immunoSEQ multiplex PCR, and the TCRdb table lists in-frame clones only, not all of them. V and J calls plus clone size are reproduced from that table; the DNA served to infer D and trimming. The data show about 80,000 clones, 80% to 85% seen once. This clone was counted between two and nine times. Sequences were obtained from peripheral blood. The sequence derives from a human donor in a cohort sampled during active COVID-19.

The CDR3 sequence is CASSSPFRGLNYGYTF. CDR3 nucleotides: TGTGCCAGCAGCTCCCCCTTCCGGGGATTAAACTATGGCTACACCTTC. The rearrangement uses TRBV11-2 and TRBJ1-2; no reliable D call. Germline lookup yields CDR1 SGHAT and CDR2 FQNNGV. V was cut by 4 bases and J by 2 bases, with 17 bases left in between. The CDR3 covers 16 residues.